This T cell receptor (beta chain) was recovered during a study of cytomegalovirus exposure and HLA in healthy donors. Background on the study: Findings of an earlier analysis included roughly 120 million unique TCR beta sequences from some 180 million T cells.

To note about this clone: Its antigen is undetermined.

General study points: In a later analysis, donors in an Asian-associated ancestry cluster reportedly had fewer N-insertions in productive TCRs than the cohort mean.

Sampled while nominally healthy, donors likely had unrecorded immune exposures. 13 Jbeta primers and 60 Vbeta primers were used for the PCR. Produced via immunoSEQ multiplex PCR; TCRdb's table is partial and in-frame only. The sample includes about 120,000 clones, approximately 10% seen only once; the top ten take 4.6%. This receptor was identified in a woman aged 18-29 years in good health and CMV-seropositive. Specimen: PBMCs.

CDR3 DNA sequence: TGTGCCAGTAGTCCAGGAGACAGGGGCGTAGCGGGCTACACCTTC. Its protein is CASSPGDRGVAGYTF. The gene calls are TRBV19 and TRBJ1-2; 8 bases fit TRBD1. Germline V lookup: CDR1 LNHDA, CDR2 SQIVND (reference sequence). The CDR3 is 15 residues long. Trimming took 5 bases from V and 8 from J; bases not matched to a gene: 13.